This TCR beta chain originates from a study of blood T cell repertoires in COVID-19. Clones were read by immunoSEQ multiplex PCR, and TCRdb kept only the in-frame ones, dropping some. Among fewer than 400,000 clones listed, about 88% were seen once. This clone has only one observation. V gave up 5 bases and J gave up 4 bases, with 19 bases separating them. Germline V gene data show CDR1 as LNHDA and CDR2 as SQIVND (reference sequence). The CDR3 extends over 16 amino acids. The receptor's source is a human donor in a cohort sampled during active COVID-19. The rearrangement links TRBV19 to TRBJ2-3; D may be TRBD2 (7 bases). Sequencing used peripheral blood. This chain's CDR3 is CASSWVGGGLPDTQYF. CDR3 coding DNA: TGTGCCAGTAGTTGGGTTGGGGGGGGGCTCCCAGATACGCAGTATTTT.